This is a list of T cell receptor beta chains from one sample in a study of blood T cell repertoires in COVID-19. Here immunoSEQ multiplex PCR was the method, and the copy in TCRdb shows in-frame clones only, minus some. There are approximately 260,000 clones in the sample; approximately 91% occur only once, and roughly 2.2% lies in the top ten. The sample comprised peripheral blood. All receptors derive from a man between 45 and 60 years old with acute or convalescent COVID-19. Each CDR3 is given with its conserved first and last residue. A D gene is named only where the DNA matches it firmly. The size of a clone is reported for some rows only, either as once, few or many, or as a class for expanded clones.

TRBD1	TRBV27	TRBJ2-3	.	CASSRGQDTDTQYF	TGTGCCAGCAGTCGAGGACAGGACACAGATACGCAGTATTTT
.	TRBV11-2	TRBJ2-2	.	CASSPIRGARNTGELFF	TGTGCCAGCAGCCCTATTCGGGGGGCGCGAAACACCGGGGAGCTGTTTTTT
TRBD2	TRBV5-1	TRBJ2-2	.	CARSLGGGASTGELFF	TGCGCCCGCAGCTTGGGCGGGGGGGCCTCCACCGGGGAGCTGTTTTTT
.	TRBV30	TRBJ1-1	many	CAWSTDSFKSEAFF	TGTGCCTGGAGTACGGACAGTTTTAAGTCTGAAGCTTTCTTT
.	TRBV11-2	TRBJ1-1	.	CASSSQEFLNTEAFF	TGTGCCAGCAGCTCCCAAGAGTTCTTGAACACTGAAGCTTTCTTT
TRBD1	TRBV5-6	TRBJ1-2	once	CASAKTGTHGYTF	TGTGCCAGCGCCAAGACAGGGACCCATGGCTACACCTTC
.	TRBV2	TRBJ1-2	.	CAKTEILNYGYTF	TGTGCCAAGACAGAGATTCTTAACTATGGCTACACCTTC
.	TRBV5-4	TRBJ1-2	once	CASRPRQENYGYTF	TGTGCCAGCCGCCCTCGACAGGAGAACTATGGCTACACCTTC
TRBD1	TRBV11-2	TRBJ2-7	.	CASSPGQGLYEQYF	TGTGCCAGCAGCCCCGGACAGGGGCTTTACGAGCAGTACTTC
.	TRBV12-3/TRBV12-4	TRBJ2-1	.	CASWETSYNEQFF	TGTGCCAGCTGGGAGACAAGCTACAATGAGCAGTTCTTC
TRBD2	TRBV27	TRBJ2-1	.	CASRNGGAYNEQFF	TGTGCCAGCCGGAACGGGGGGGCTTACAATGAGCAGTTCTTC
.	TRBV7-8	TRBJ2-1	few	CASSLKLSSYNEQFF	TGTGCCAGCAGCTTAAAGTTGAGCTCCTACAATGAGCAGTTCTTC
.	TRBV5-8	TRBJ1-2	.	CASSLTLAGVRGYTF	TGTGCCAGCAGCTTGACCCTTGCGGGGGTGAGGGGCTACACCTTC
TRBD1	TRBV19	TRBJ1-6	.	CASSPWDSNSPLHF	TGTGCCAGTAGTCCCTGGGACAGTAATTCACCCCTCCACTTT
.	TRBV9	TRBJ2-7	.	CASSRGGFPYEQYF	TGTGCCAGCAGCCGTGGGGGGTTTCCCTACGAGCAGTACTTC
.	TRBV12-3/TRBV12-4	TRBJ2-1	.	CASKNSYNEQFF	TGTGCCAGCAAGAACAGTTACAATGAGCAGTTCTTC
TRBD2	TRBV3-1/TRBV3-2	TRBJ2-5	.	CAIGSGGARETQYF	TGTGCCATAGGCAGCGGGGGGGCCCGCGAGACCCAGTACTTC
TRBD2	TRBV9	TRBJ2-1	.	CASSDSGATYNEQFF	TGTGCCAGCAGCGATAGCGGGGCCACCTACAATGAGCAGTTCTTC
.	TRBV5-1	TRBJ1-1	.	CASSLAAGSTEAFF	TGCGCCAGCAGCTTGGCGGCGGGGAGCACTGAAGCTTTCTTT
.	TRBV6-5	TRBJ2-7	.	CASNPSVGLSEQYF	TGTGCCAGCAATCCAAGTGTCGGTCTGAGCGAGCAGTACTTC
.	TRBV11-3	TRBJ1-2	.	CASSSQGEDYGYTF	TGTGCCAGCAGCTCCCAAGGGGAGGATTATGGCTACACCTTC
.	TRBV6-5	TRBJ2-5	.	CASNPREGIQETQYF	TGTGCCAGCAATCCTAGAGAGGGAATCCAAGAGACCCAGTACTTC
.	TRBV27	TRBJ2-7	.	CASSFRWGVYEQYF	TGTGCCAGCAGTTTTCGGTGGGGGGTCTACGAGCAGTACTTC
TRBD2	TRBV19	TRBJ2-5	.	CASSFRASGSETQYF	TGTGCCAGTAGCTTCCGGGCTAGCGGTTCGGAGACCCAGTACTTC
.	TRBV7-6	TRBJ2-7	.	CASRRGDAGAGEQYF	TGTGCCAGCAGGCGAGGCGACGCGGGGGCTGGGGAGCAGTACTTC
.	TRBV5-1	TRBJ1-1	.	CASSWQSNTEAFF	TGCGCCAGCAGCTGGCAGTCGAACACTGAAGCTTTCTTT
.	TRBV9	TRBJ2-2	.	CASTPGTTNTGELFF	TGTGCCAGCACCCCCGGGACAACGAACACCGGGGAGCTGTTTTTT
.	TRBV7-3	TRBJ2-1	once	CASSSQDNEQFF	TGTGCCAGCAGCTCCCAGGACAATGAGCAGTTCTTC
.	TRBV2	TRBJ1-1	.	CASSLGAYTEAFF	TGTGCCAGCAGTCTGGGGGCCTACACTGAAGCTTTCTTT
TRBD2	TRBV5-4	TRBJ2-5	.	CASSVSGLAGQETQYF	TGTGCCAGCAGCGTCTCGGGACTAGCGGGACAAGAGACCCAGTACTTC
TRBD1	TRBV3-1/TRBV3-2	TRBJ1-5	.	CASSQDTRQGLAQPQHF	TGTGCCAGCAGCCAAGATACCAGACAGGGCCTGGCTCAGCCCCAGCATTTT
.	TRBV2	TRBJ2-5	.	CASSEREETQYF	TGTGCCAGCAGTGAAAGAGAAGAGACCCAGTACTTC
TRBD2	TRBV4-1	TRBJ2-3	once	CASSQDSRAAGASTDTQYF	TGCGCCAGCAGCCAAGATAGTCGAGCAGCGGGGGCTAGCACAGATACGCAGTATTTT
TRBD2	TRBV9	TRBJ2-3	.	CASSTLSGGAGTDTQYF	TGTGCCAGCAGCACCTTGAGCGGGGGGGCGGGCACAGATACGCAGTATTTT
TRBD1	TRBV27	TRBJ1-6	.	CASSFMEGANSPLHF	TGTGCCAGCAGTTTTATGGAGGGGGCGAATTCACCCCTCCACTTT
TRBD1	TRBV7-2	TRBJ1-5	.	CASSATGGNQPQHF	TGTGCCAGCAGCGCGACAGGGGGCAATCAGCCCCAGCATTTT
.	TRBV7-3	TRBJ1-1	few	CASSLGGPEAFF	TGTGCCAGCAGCTTGGGAGGTCCTGAAGCTTTCTTT
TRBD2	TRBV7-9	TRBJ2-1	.	CASSPTSGGLNEQFF	TGTGCCAGCAGCCCCACTAGCGGGGGCCTCAATGAGCAGTTCTTC
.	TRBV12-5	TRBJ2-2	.	CASGFGGAVNTGELFF	TGTGCTAGTGGTTTTGGGGGGGCCGTTAACACCGGGGAGCTGTTTTTT
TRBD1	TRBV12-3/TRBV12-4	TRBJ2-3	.	CASGDRGTDTQYF	TGTGCCAGTGGGGACAGGGGGACAGATACGCAGTATTTT